This entry lists 4 T cell receptor beta chains sequenced from one sample in a study of blood T cell repertoires in COVID-19. The method was immunoSEQ multiplex PCR; TCRdb's version includes in-frame clones alone and lacks a portion of them. The sample holds 400,000 to 500,000 clones, over 75% seen once. The sequencing sample was made of PBMCs or T cells enriched from blood (not recorded which). The receptors were sampled from a woman in her thirties or forties who had recovered from COVID-19.

This chain connects TRBV29-1 to TRBJ1-5, with D tentatively TRBD1 (6 bases). V was cut by 6 bases and J by 0 bases, with 12 bases left in between. Germline V lookup: CDR1 SQVTM, CDR2 ANQGSEA. This CDR3 has 14 residues. The CDR3 sequence is CSVGEGGSNQPQHF. The CDR3 nucleotides read TGCAGCGTCGGGGAGGGGGGTAGCAATCAGCCCCAGCATTTT.

This chain connects TRBV11-3 to TRBJ2-1; 10 bases fit TRBD2. The CDR3 sequence is 16 residues long. CDR1 is SGHNT, CDR2 YENEEA, per germline. V lost 0 bases and J lost 8; bases outside the gene matches: 7. CDR3 region: CASSLDPTSGTDEQFF. The CDR3, as DNA: TGTGCCAGCAGCTTAGATCCCACTAGCGGGACGGATGAGCAGTTCTTC.

On this clone itself: The same CDR3 also results from other DNA sequences found in this sample. This chain uses TRBV6-4 with TRBJ1-1; D gene ambiguous. V lost 4 bases, J lost 1 base, and 10 bases lay in between. Germline-derived CDR1 and CDR2 are MRHNA and SNTAGT. This CDR3 region has 14 residues. The CDR3 DNA is TGTGCCAGCAGTGCCAGTCCAGGGAACACTGAAGCTTTCTTT. Translating gives CASSASPGNTEAFF.

This rearrangement joins TRBV6-1 to TRBJ2-2; 9 bases are shared with TRBD1. Germline V lookup: CDR1 MNHNS, CDR2 SASEGT. This CDR3 has 17 amino acids. Trimming removed 3 bases from V and 5 bases from J; junction bases left unmatched: 10. The CDR3 sequence is CASSDPGTGLWTGELFF. CDR3 in DNA: TGTGCCAGCAGTGACCCTGGGACAGGGCTTTGGACCGGGGAGCTGTTTTTT.